This TCR beta chain was recovered during a study of cytomegalovirus exposure and HLA in healthy donors. Regarding the study as a whole: In a later analysis, TCR beta V- and J-gene trimming was associated with a missense DCLRE1C variant. Data from an earlier analysis indicated that most TCR beta V segments were productive either about 87% or about 30% of the time. There was a cluster of highly shared sequence variants that was likely a sequencing artifact.

13 Jbeta primers and 60 Vbeta primers were used for the PCR. Per the authors' pipeline: An analysis performed later counted roughly 79 million unique TCR beta chains (roughly 9.9 million of them shared). Measured with immunoSEQ multiplex PCR; TCRdb has only the in-frame clones, and not every one. The V and J calls and clone size were taken over from that table, and D and trimming were inferred from the DNA. Among 70,000 or so clones listed, around 80% were seen once. Regarding this clone: What it binds is not known.

The CDR3 spans 14 residues. V lost 5 bases, J lost 5 bases, and 7 bases stayed unmatched. Germline-derived CDR1 and CDR2 are MGHDK and SYGVNS. The rearrangement uses TRBV25-1 and TRBJ2-5; 8 nucleotides line up with TRBD1. Sequences were obtained from PBMCs. The receptor was derived from a young man in good health and CMV-seronegative. Here the CDR3 DNA reads TGTGCCAGCAGTTCCCACAGGGGGTTCGAGACCCAGTACTTC. The encoded protein is CASSSHRGFETQYF.